These T cell receptor beta chains were read from a single sample in a study of blood T cell repertoires in COVID-19. The protocol was immunoSEQ multiplex PCR, while the TCRdb copy is restricted to in-frame clones and leaves out a portion. The table lists 180,000 or so clones, about 80% of them singletons. The sample consisted of PBMCs or T cells enriched from blood (not recorded which). Receptors originate from a man aged 40-49 years who had recovered from COVID-19. Both conserved end residues are part of each CDR3. Fields, in order: V gene, J gene, D gene, clone size, CDR3 protein, CDR3 DNA. A D gene is named only where the DNA matches it firmly. Clone size is stated in some rows and not others, as once, few, many or a class when expanded.

V gene: TRBV15; J gene: TRBJ2-3; D gene: -; clone size: -; CDR3 protein: CATSPRWGGDTQYF; CDR3 DNA: TGTGCCACCAGCCCTCGGTGGGGGGGCGATACGCAGTATTTT
V gene: TRBV5-4; J gene: TRBJ2-5; D gene: -; clone size: -; CDR3 protein: CASSLATAHRETQYF; CDR3 DNA: TGTGCCAGCAGCTTAGCGACAGCCCATCGAGAGACCCAGTACTTC
V gene: TRBV10-2; J gene: TRBJ2-1; D gene: TRBD2; clone size: -; CDR3 protein: CASSGSGGARQFF; CDR3 DNA: TGCGCCAGCAGTGGAAGCGGGGGGGCCCGGCAGTTCTTC
V gene: TRBV28; J gene: TRBJ1-5; D gene: TRBD1; clone size: -; CDR3 protein: CASSQDRAGNRPQHF; CDR3 DNA: TGTGCCAGCAGCCAGGACAGGGCGGGGAATCGGCCCCAGCATTTT
V gene: TRBV5-4; J gene: TRBJ2-2; D gene: -; clone size: -; CDR3 protein: CASSSKAANTGELFF; CDR3 DNA: TGTGCCAGCAGCTCCAAGGCGGCGAACACCGGGGAGCTGTTTTTT
V gene: TRBV10-3; J gene: TRBJ1-5; D gene: -; clone size: -; CDR3 protein: CAISESGGKNQPQHF; CDR3 DNA: TGTGCCATCAGTGAGTCAGGGGGTAAGAATCAGCCCCAGCATTTT
V gene: TRBV7-3; J gene: TRBJ1-2; D gene: TRBD1; clone size: -; CDR3 protein: CASSASTGVGYTF; CDR3 DNA: TGTGCCAGCAGCGCCTCGACAGGGGTCGGCTACACCTTC
V gene: TRBV4-2; J gene: TRBJ1-4; D gene: -; clone size: -; CDR3 protein: CASSQDQGLGEKLFF; CDR3 DNA: TGTGCCAGCAGCCAAGATCAGGGCTTGGGGGAAAAACTGTTTTTT
V gene: TRBV6-5; J gene: TRBJ2-5; D gene: -; clone size: -; CDR3 protein: CASSYSKWGQGETQYF; CDR3 DNA: TGTGCCAGCAGTTACTCGAAGTGGGGGCAGGGGGAGACCCAGTACTTC
V gene: TRBV2; J gene: TRBJ1-2; D gene: -; clone size: -; CDR3 protein: CASSEVGEWPPANYGYTF; CDR3 DNA: TGTGCCAGCAGTGAAGTCGGGGAGTGGCCCCCTGCTAACTATGGCTACACCTTC
V gene: TRBV3-1/TRBV3-2; J gene: TRBJ1-1; D gene: -; clone size: -; CDR3 protein: CASSFGPYTEAFF; CDR3 DNA: TGTGCCAGCAGCTTTGGGCCTTACACTGAAGCTTTCTTT
V gene: TRBV2; J gene: TRBJ1-2; D gene: TRBD1; clone size: -; CDR3 protein: CARKIGQGESYTF; CDR3 DNA: TGTGCCAGAAAAATAGGACAGGGTGAGAGCTACACCTTC
V gene: TRBV11-3; J gene: TRBJ2-1; D gene: TRBD2; clone size: -; CDR3 protein: CASSLGAGTNEQFF; CDR3 DNA: TGTGCCAGCAGCTTAGGAGCGGGGACTAATGAGCAGTTCTTC
V gene: TRBV4-1; J gene: TRBJ2-1; D gene: TRBD1; clone size: -; CDR3 protein: CASSSTRDRSSYNEQFF; CDR3 DNA: TGCGCCAGCAGCTCAACTCGGGACAGAAGCTCCTACAATGAGCAGTTCTTC
V gene: TRBV5-1; J gene: TRBJ2-5; D gene: -; clone size: -; CDR3 protein: CASSPGRGEQETQYF; CDR3 DNA: TGCGCCAGCAGCCCTGGGAGAGGAGAACAAGAGACCCAGTACTTC
V gene: TRBV13; J gene: TRBJ2-5; D gene: TRBD1; clone size: -; CDR3 protein: CASSSKRQGPLQTQYF; CDR3 DNA: TGTGCCAGCAGCTCCAAGAGACAGGGACCACTGCAGACCCAGTACTTC
V gene: TRBV30; J gene: TRBJ2-7; D gene: TRBD1; clone size: once; CDR3 protein: CAWGQGYYEQYF; CDR3 DNA: TGTGCCTGGGGACAGGGTTACTACGAGCAGTACTTC
V gene: TRBV5-8; J gene: TRBJ1-4; D gene: -; clone size: -; CDR3 protein: CASSLNAGNEKLFF; CDR3 DNA: TGTGCCAGCAGCTTGAATGCAGGGAATGAAAAACTGTTTTTT
V gene: TRBV9; J gene: TRBJ1-1; D gene: -; clone size: once; CDR3 protein: CASRGQGATEAFF; CDR3 DNA: TGTGCCAGCAGAGGGCAGGGCGCCACTGAAGCTTTCTTT
V gene: TRBV30; J gene: TRBJ1-3; D gene: -; clone size: -; CDR3 protein: CAWSTTSRVLSGNTIYF; CDR3 DNA: TGTGCCTGGAGTACGACAAGTCGAGTTTTATCTGGAAACACCATATATTTT
V gene: TRBV5-8; J gene: TRBJ1-5; D gene: -; clone size: -; CDR3 protein: CASSLWLVGGPNNQPQHF; CDR3 DNA: TGTGCCAGCAGCTTGTGGTTGGTGGGGGGGCCCAACAATCAGCCCCAGCATTTT
V gene: TRBV19; J gene: TRBJ1-4; D gene: -; clone size: -; CDR3 protein: CASSPGPAYEKLFF; CDR3 DNA: TGTGCCAGTAGTCCGGGTCCGGCCTATGAAAAACTGTTTTTT
V gene: TRBV5-5; J gene: TRBJ1-1; D gene: -; clone size: -; CDR3 protein: CASSSTLNTEAFF; CDR3 DNA: TGTGCCAGCAGCTCGACACTGAACACTGAAGCTTTCTTT
V gene: TRBV5-4; J gene: TRBJ1-1; D gene: -; clone size: medium-sized; CDR3 protein: CASSLWGGGRTEAFF; CDR3 DNA: TGTGCCAGCAGCTTGTGGGGCGGGGGAAGAACTGAAGCTTTCTTT
V gene: TRBV7-2; J gene: TRBJ2-5; D gene: TRBD2; clone size: -; CDR3 protein: CASSPLASGAETQYF; CDR3 DNA: TGTGCCAGCAGCCCCCTGGCTAGCGGGGCAGAGACCCAGTACTTC
V gene: TRBV29-1; J gene: TRBJ2-5; D gene: -; clone size: -; CDR3 protein: CSAGRAAETQYF; CDR3 DNA: TGCAGCGCCGGGCGGGCTGCAGAGACCCAGTACTTC
V gene: TRBV6-2/TRBV6-3; J gene: TRBJ2-5; D gene: TRBD1; clone size: -; CDR3 protein: CASSYVAGTEETQYF; CDR3 DNA: TGTGCCAGCAGTTACGTGGCAGGGACAGAAGAGACCCAGTACTTC
V gene: TRBV10-3; J gene: TRBJ1-1; D gene: -; clone size: -; CDR3 protein: CATQLGLNTEAFF; CDR3 DNA: TGTGCCACACAACTCGGGTTGAACACTGAAGCTTTCTTT
V gene: TRBV28; J gene: TRBJ1-6; D gene: -; clone size: -; CDR3 protein: CASSLALGDRSPLHF; CDR3 DNA: TGTGCCAGCAGTTTGGCCCTCGGGGATAGGTCACCCCTCCACTTT
V gene: TRBV7-8; J gene: TRBJ1-5; D gene: -; clone size: many; CDR3 protein: CASSFGTQPQHF; CDR3 DNA: TGTGCCAGCAGCTTTGGCACTCAGCCCCAGCATTTT
V gene: TRBV27; J gene: TRBJ2-1; D gene: -; clone size: -; CDR3 protein: CASSLSSGEIYNEQFF; CDR3 DNA: TGTGCCAGCAGTTTATCGTCGGGGGAGATCTACAATGAGCAGTTCTTC
V gene: TRBV20-1; J gene: TRBJ1-4; D gene: TRBD1; clone size: -; CDR3 protein: CSASTDRDEKLFF; CDR3 DNA: TGCAGTGCTAGTACTGACAGGGATGAAAAACTGTTTTTT
V gene: TRBV4-2; J gene: TRBJ2-5; D gene: TRBD1; clone size: -; CDR3 protein: CASRSTGGSETQYF; CDR3 DNA: TGTGCCAGCAGGTCTACAGGGGGCTCGGAGACCCAGTACTTC
V gene: TRBV5-1; J gene: TRBJ1-2; D gene: TRBD1; clone size: -; CDR3 protein: CASSLSGGDYGYTF; CDR3 DNA: TGCGCCAGCAGCTTGTCAGGGGGCGACTATGGCTACACCTTC
V gene: TRBV2; J gene: TRBJ1-2; D gene: -; clone size: -; CDR3 protein: CARSDRVNYGYTF; CDR3 DNA: TGTGCCAGGTCGGACAGAGTAAACTATGGCTACACCTTC
V gene: TRBV18; J gene: TRBJ1-1; D gene: -; clone size: -; CDR3 protein: CASSPQRDWGNTEAFF; CDR3 DNA: TGTGCCAGCTCACCGCAAAGGGACTGGGGGAACACTGAAGCTTTCTTT
V gene: TRBV7-2; J gene: TRBJ2-5; D gene: -; clone size: -; CDR3 protein: CASSLNYLQGETQYF; CDR3 DNA: TGTGCCAGCAGCTTAAACTACCTACAGGGAGAGACCCAGTACTTC
V gene: TRBV2; J gene: TRBJ1-2; D gene: TRBD1; clone size: -; CDR3 protein: CASSEMGQGQYGYTF; CDR3 DNA: TGTGCCAGCAGTGAAATGGGACAGGGACAATATGGCTACACCTTC
V gene: TRBV3-1/TRBV3-2; J gene: TRBJ2-7; D gene: -; clone size: -; CDR3 protein: CASSPQGGSYEQYF; CDR3 DNA: TGTGCCAGCAGCCCCCAAGGGGGCTCCTACGAGCAGTACTTC
V gene: TRBV2; J gene: TRBJ1-6; D gene: -; clone size: few; CDR3 protein: CASRSYNSPLHF; CDR3 DNA: TGTGCCAGCAGGTCTTATAATTCACCCCTCCACTTT